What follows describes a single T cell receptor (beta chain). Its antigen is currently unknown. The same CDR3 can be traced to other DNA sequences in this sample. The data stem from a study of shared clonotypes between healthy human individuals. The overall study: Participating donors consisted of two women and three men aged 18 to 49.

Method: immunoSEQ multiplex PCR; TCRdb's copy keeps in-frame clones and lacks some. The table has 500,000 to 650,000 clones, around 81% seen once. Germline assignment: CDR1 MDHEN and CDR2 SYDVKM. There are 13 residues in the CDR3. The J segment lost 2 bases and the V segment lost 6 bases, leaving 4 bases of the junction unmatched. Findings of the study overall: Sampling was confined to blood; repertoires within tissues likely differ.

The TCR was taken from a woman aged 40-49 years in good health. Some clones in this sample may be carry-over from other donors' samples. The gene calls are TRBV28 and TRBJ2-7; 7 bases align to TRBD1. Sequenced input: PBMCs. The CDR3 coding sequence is TGTGCCAGCAGACCGGGACAGACCTACGAGCAGTACTTC. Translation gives CASRPGQTYEQYF.